This T cell receptor beta chain was documented in a study of PD-1 blockade in mismatch repair-deficient tumors. Study-level points and caveats: After pembrolizumab, tumor-resident clones rose rapidly, then generally contracted before radiologic responses.

This clone has only one observation. Antigen specificity is unknown. Data came from immunoSEQ multiplex PCR; TCRdb stores just in-frame clones and leaves some out. The sample lists some 84,000 clones; approximately 81% were seen once. Germline V gene data show CDR1 as SGHRS and CDR2 as YFSETQ. Germline trimming cut 3 bases from V and 5 bases from J; bases unmatched to any gene: 7. The CDR3 loop spans 16 amino acids. The gene calls are TRBV5-1 and TRBJ2-1; TRBD2 agrees at 11 bases. Sequenced material: peripheral blood, taken 12 weeks after starting pembrolizumab. This clonotype was obtained from an adult with mismatch repair-deficient cancer. The DNA for the CDR3 is TGCGCCAGCAGCTGGCAGGGGACTAGCGGCCACAATGAGCAGTTCTTC. Translated, it gives CASSWQGTSGHNEQFF.